The source of this T cell receptor (beta chain) is a study of cytotoxic CD8 clonotypes in ibrutinib-treated CLL. General study findings and limits: Before falling back toward baseline at progression, clonality had risen at the time of ibrutinib response.

The protocol was immunoSEQ multiplex PCR, while the TCRdb copy is restricted to in-frame clones and leaves out a portion. This repertoire shows almost 85,000 clones, about 86% found once; its top ten account for about 5.8%. As regards this clone: Its specificity is not known.

The specimen comprised PBMCs, sampled before ibrutinib treatment. This receptor was identified in a human donor with chronic lymphocytic leukemia.

CDR3 sequence reads: CASSEGQGIFGYTF. The DNA of the CDR3 is TGTGCCAGCAGTGAGGGACAGGGAATATTCGGCTACACCTTC. This chain links TRBV6-1 with TRBJ1-2, with 9 bases aligning to TRBD1. Germline values: CDR1 MNHNS, CDR2 SASEGT. V lost 3 bases to trimming and J lost 8 bases; unmatched junction nucleotides: 7. This CDR3 is 14 amino acids long.